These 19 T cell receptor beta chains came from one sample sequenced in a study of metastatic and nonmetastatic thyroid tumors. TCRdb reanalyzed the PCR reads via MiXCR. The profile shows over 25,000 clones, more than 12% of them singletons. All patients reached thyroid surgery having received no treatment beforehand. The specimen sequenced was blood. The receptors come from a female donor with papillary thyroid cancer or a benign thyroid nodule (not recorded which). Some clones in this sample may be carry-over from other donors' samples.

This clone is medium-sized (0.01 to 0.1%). The CDR3 region is CAWSDGQGSYEQYF. In DNA, the CDR3 is TGTGCCTGGAGTGACGGACAGGGATCATACGAGCAGTACTTC. The gene calls are TRBV30 and TRBJ2-7; the match to TRBD1 covers 8 bases. CDR1 is GTSNPN, CDR2 SVGIG, per germline (reference sequence). V was pared by 1 base and J by 4 bases, with 6 bases of the junction left unmatched. The CDR3 length is 14 residues. Using reference TRBV30 and TRBJ2-7 for the parts outside the CDR3, the full variable domain is SQTIHQWPATLVQPVGSPLSLECTVEGTSNPNLYWYRQAAGRGLQLLFYSVGIGQISSEVPQNLSASRPQDRQFILSSKKLLLSDSGFYLCAWSDGQGSYEQYFGPGTRLTVT.

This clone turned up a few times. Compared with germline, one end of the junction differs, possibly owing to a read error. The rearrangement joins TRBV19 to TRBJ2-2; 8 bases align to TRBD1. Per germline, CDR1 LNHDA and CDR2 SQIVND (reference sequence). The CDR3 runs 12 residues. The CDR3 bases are TGTGCCAGTAGTATCTCGACAGGGGAGCCGTTTTTT. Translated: CASSISTGEPFF.

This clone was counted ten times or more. The CDR3 protein is CASSESKSGQDKYF. CDR3 bases: TGCGCCAGCAGTGAGTCCAAATCGGGACAGGATAAGTACTTC. The chain uses TRBV10-1 and TRBJ2-7; 8 positions agree with TRBD1. Looked up from germline, CDR1 is WNHNN and CDR2 is SYGVQD (reference sequence). V trimming: 0 bases; J trimming: 11 bases; junction bases outside the gene matches: 9. The CDR3 has 14 residues.

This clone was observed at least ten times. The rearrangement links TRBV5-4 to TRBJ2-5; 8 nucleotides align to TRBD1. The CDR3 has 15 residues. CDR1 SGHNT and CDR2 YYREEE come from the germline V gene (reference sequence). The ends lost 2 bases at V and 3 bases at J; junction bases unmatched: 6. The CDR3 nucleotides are TGTGCCAGCAGCTTTAGGACAGGGCAAGAAGAGACCCAGTACTTC. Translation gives CASSFRTGQEETQYF. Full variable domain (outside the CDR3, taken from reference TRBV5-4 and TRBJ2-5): ETGVTQSPTHLIKTRGQQVTLRCSSQSGHNTVSWYQQALGQGPQFIFQYYREEENGRGNFPPRFSGLQFPNYSSELNVNALELDDSALYLCASSFRTGQEETQYFGPGTRLLVL.

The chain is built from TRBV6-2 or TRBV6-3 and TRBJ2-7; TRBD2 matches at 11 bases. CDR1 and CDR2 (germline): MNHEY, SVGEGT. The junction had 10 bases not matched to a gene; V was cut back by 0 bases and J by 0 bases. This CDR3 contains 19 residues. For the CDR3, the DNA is TGTGCCAGCAGTTACTCGAGACTAGCGGGAACTGATTACTCCTACGAGCAGTACTTC. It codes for CASSYSRLAGTDYSYEQYF.

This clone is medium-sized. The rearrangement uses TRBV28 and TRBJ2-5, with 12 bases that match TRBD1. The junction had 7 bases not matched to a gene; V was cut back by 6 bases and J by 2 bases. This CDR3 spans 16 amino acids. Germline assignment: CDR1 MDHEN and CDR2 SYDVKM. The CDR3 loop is CASSRRGQGAQETQYF. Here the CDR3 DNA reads TGTGCCAGCAGCCGGAGGGGACAGGGGGCTCAAGAGACCCAGTACTTC.

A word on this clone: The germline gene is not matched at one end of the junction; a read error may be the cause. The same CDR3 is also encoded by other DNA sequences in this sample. The CDR3 DNA is TGTGCCAGCAGCCGGGGACGGCTTGATGAAAAACTCTTCTTT. Its protein is CASSRGRLDEKLFF. The chain is built from TRBV7-9 and TRBJ1-4, with D maybe TRBD1 (5 bases). The germline V gene encodes CDR1 SEHNR and CDR2 FQNEAQ (reference sequence). The CDR3 extends over 14 amino acids.

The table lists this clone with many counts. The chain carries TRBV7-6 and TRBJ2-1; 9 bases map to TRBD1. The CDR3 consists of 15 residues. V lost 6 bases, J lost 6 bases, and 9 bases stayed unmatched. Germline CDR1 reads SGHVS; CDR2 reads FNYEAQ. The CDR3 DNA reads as TGTGCCAGCAGGATGGTGCCGGGACAGGGCAATGAGCAGTTCTTC. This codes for CASRMVPGQGNEQFF.

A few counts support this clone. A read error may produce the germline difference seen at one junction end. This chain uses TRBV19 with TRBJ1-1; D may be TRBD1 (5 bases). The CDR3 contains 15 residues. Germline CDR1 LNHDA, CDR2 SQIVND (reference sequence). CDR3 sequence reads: CASGIVSTVNTEAFF. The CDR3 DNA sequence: TGTGCCAGTGGTATAGTTTCGACAGTGAACACTGAAGCCTTCTTT. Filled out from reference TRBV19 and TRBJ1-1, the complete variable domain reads DGGITQSPKYLFRKEGQNVTLSCEQNLNHDAMYWYRQDPGQGLRLIYYSQIVNDFQKGDIAEGYSVSREKKESFPLTVTSAQKNPTAFYLCASGIVSTVNTEAFFGQGTRLTVV.

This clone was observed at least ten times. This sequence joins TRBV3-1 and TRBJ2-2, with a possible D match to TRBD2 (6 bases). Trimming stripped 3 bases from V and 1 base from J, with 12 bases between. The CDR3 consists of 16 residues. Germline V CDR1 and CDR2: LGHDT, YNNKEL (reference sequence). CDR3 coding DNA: TGTGCCAGCAGCCATCTAGGTAGCGGGAACACCGGGGAGCTGTTTTTT. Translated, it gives CASSHLGSGNTGELFF. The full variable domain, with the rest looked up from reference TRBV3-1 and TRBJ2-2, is DTAVSQTPKYLVTQMGNDKSIKCEQNLGHDTMYWYKQDSKKFLKIMFSYNNKELIINETVPNRFSPKSPDKAHLNLHINSLELGDSAVYFCASSHLGSGNTGELFFGEGSRLTVL.

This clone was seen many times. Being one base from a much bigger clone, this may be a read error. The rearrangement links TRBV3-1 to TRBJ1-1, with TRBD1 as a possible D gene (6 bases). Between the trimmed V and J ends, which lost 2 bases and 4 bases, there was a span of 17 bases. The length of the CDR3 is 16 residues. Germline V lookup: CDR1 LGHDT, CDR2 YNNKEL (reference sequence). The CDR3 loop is CASSQPWGGLGTEAFF. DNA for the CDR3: TGTGCCAGCAGCCAACCTTGGGGGGGGCTGGGCACTGAAGCTTTCTTT.

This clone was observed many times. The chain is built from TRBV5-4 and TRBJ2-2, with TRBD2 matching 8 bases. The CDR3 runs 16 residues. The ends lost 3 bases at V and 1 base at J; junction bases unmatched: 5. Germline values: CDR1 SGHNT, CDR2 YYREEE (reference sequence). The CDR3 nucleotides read TGTGCCAGCAGCTCTCTAGCGGGCCTGAACACCGGGGAGCTGTTTTTT. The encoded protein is CASSSLAGLNTGELFF.

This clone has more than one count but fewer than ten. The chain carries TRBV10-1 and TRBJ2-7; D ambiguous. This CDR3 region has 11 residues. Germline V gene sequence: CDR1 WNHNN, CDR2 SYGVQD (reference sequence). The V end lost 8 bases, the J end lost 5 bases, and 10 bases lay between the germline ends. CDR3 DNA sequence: TGCGCCAGCGCCTTTCTCCACGAGCAGTACTTC. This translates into CASAFLHEQYF.

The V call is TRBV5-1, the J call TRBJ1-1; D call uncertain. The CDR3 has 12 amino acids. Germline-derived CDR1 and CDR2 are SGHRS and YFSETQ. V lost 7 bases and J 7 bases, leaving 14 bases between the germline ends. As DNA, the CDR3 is TGCGCCAGCTCTACTTTCGGGAATGAAGCTTTCTTT. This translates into CASSTFGNEAFF.

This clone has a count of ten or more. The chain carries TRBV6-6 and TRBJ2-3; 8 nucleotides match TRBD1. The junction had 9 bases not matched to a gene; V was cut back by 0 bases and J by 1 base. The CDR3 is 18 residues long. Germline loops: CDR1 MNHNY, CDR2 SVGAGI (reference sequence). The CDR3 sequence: CASSYSWTGISRTDTQYF. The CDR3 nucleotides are TGTGCCAGCAGTTACTCTTGGACAGGGATTTCCCGCACAGATACGCAGTATTTT.

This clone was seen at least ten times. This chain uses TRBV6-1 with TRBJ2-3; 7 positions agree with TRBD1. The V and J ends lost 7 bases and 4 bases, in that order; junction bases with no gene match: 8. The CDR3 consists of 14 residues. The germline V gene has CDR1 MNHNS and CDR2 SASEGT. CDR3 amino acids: CASTGTAFPDTQYF. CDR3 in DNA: TGTGCCAGCACCGGGACAGCGTTTCCAGATACGCAGTATTTT.

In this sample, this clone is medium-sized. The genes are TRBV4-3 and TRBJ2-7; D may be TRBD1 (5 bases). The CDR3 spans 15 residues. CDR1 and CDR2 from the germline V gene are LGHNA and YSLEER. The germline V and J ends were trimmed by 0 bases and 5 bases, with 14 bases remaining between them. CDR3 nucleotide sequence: TGCGCCAGCAGCCAAGACATTTTCAGGGTCAACGAGCAGTACTTC. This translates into CASSQDIFRVNEQYF.

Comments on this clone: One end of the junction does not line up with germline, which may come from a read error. The DNA of the CDR3 is TGTGCCAACAGCTTAGGTCGGGGAGGTGAGCAGTACTTC. Translation gives CANSLGRGGEQYF. This chain links TRBV13 with TRBJ2-7, with D perhaps matching TRBD2 (6 bases). The CDR3 runs 13 residues. From germline, CDR1 is PRHDT and CDR2 FYEKMQ (reference sequence). Full variable domain (rest looked up from reference TRBV13 and TRBJ2-7): AAGVIQSPRHLIKEKRETATLKCYPIPRHDTVYWYQQGPGQDPQFLISFYEKMQSDKGSIPDRFSAQQFSDYHSELNMSSLELGDSALYFCANSLGRGGEQYFGPGTRLTVT.

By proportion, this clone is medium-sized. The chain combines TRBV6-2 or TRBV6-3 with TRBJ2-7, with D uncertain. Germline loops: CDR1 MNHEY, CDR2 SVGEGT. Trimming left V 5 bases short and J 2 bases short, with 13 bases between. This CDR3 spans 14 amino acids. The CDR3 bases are TGTGCCAGCAGTCTACGACTGACCCCCTACGAGCAGTACTTC. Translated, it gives CASSLRLTPYEQYF.